Each of the 14 T cell receptor beta chains below was sequenced from the same sample in a study of monozygotic twins with inflammatory bowel disease. Using the 5' RACE reads, TCRdb records one entry per CDR3 protein without DNA. This sample's clone table lists about 380,000 distinct CDR3 sequences. Specimen: blood. These receptors originate from a human donor with ulcerative colitis or Crohn's disease, or a healthy co-twin of an affected twin (not recorded which).

This chain connects TRBV20-1 to TRBJ2-3; the D gene TCRdb calls, TRBD1, cannot be checked with no DNA. This CDR3 contains 15 residues. Germline V gene sequence: CDR1 DFQATT, CDR2 SNEGSKA (reference sequence). The CDR3 sequence: CSALFGDRVVGTQYF.

The chain joins TRBV12-3 or TRBV12-4 to TRBJ2-7; TCRdb names TRBD1, which stays unverified in the absence of DNA. This CDR3 is 12 amino acids long. CDR3 in amino acids: CASREEGAEQYF.

The chain combines TRBV27 with TRBJ2-7; the TRBD1 assignment by TCRdb is unverifiable without DNA. CDR3 size: 14 residues. Germline V gene lookup returns CDR1 MNHEY and CDR2 SMNVEV (reference sequence). This CDR3 reads CASSFRGHQYEQYF.

This chain joins TRBV4-3 and TRBJ1-6; checking the TCRdb D call of TRBD1 is not possible without DNA. This CDR3 spans 15 amino acids. Germline V gives CDR1 LGHNA, CDR2 YSLEER. The CDR3 region is CASSQDWNRGSPLHF.

The V call is TRBV12-3 or TRBV12-4, the J call TRBJ2-3; TCRdb names TRBD1, which stays unverified in the absence of DNA. This CDR3 region has 17 residues. The CDR3 loop reads CASSVGGGRGILDTQYF.

The rearrangement uses TRBV19 and TRBJ1-2; no DNA is available, so the TRBD1 call from TCRdb remains unchecked. The CDR3 is 15 amino acids. Germline CDR1 reads LNHDA; CDR2 reads SQIVND (reference sequence). This chain's CDR3 is CASSLGDSEVFGYTF. The full variable domain, in which reference TRBV19 and TRBJ1-2 provide the parts outside the CDR3, is DGGITQSPKYLFRKEGQNVTLSCEQNLNHDAMYWYRQDPGQGLRLIYYSQIVNDFQKGDIAEGYSVSREKKESFPLTVTSAQKNPTAFYLCASSLGDSEVFGYTFGSGTRLTVV.

J is TRBJ2-7 and V is TRBV5-1. The germline V gene has CDR1 SGHRS and CDR2 YFSETQ. The CDR3 runs to 15 residues. The CDR3: CASSSSPGSSYEQYF. Complete variable domain (other parts from reference TRBV5-1 and TRBJ2-7): KAGVTQTPRYLIKTRGQQVTLSCSPISGHRSVSWYQQTPGQGLQFLFEYFSETQRNKGNFPGRFSGRQFSNSRSEMNVSTLELGDSALYLCASSSSPGSSYEQYFGPGTRLTVT.

This rearrangement joins TRBV6-4 to TRBJ2-3; the TCRdb D gene call, TRBD1, has no DNA to confirm it. This CDR3 has 15 amino acids. The V gene's germline CDR1 is MRHNA and CDR2 SNTAGT. CDR3 amino acids: CASSRGGQGGDTQYF.

V usage is TRBV30 and J usage is TRBJ2-2; TCRdb indicates TRBD1, and absent DNA this call remains unverified. This CDR3 has 16 amino acids. The V gene's germline CDR1 is GTSNPN and CDR2 SVGIG (reference sequence). CDR3 region: CAWSVGTPRRTGELFF.

The chain combines TRBV4-2 with TRBJ2-2; the TCRdb call, TRBD1, lacks DNA for checking. Germline lookup yields CDR1 LGHNA and CDR2 YNFKEQ. The CDR3 sequence is 15 residues long. The chain's CDR3 is CASSQGDRSAGELFF.

The chain links TRBV25-1 to TRBJ1-2; TCRdb proposes TRBD1, but this gene call is untestable without DNA. The length of the CDR3 is 15 residues. Germline CDR1 and CDR2: MGHDK and SYGVNS. CDR3 amino acids: CASSESGRGNYGYTF.

The chain is built from TRBV24-1 and TRBJ2-3. Looked up from germline, CDR1 is KGHDR and CDR2 is SFDVKD. This CDR3 is 16 amino acids long. CDR3 protein: CATSDSLDPSTDTQYF.

This chain connects TRBV6-2 or TRBV6-3 to TRBJ2-1; TCRdb picks TRBD2, but there is no DNA to check that call. The CDR3 runs to 13 residues. Germline V gene data show CDR1 as MNHEY and CDR2 as SVGEGT. CDR3 residues: CASESGFFNEQFF.

This sequence joins TRBV7-6 and TRBJ2-2; with no DNA, the TCRdb D assignment of TRBD1 cannot be verified. CDR1 and CDR2 from the germline V gene are SGHVS and FNYEAQ. The CDR3 has 16 residues. The CDR3 here is CASSFNTGTNGGELFF.